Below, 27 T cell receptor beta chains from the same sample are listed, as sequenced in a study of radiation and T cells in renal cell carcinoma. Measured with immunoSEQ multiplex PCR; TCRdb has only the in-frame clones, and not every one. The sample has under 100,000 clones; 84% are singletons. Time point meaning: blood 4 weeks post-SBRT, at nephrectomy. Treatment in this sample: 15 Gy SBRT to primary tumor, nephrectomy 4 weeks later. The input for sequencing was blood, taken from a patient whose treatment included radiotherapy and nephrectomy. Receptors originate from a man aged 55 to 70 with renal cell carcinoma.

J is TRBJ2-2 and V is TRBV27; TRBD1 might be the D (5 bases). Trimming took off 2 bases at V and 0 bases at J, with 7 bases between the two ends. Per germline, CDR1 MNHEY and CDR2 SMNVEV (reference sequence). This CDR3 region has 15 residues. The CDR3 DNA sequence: TGTGCCAGCAGTTTAGACAGACCGAACACCGGGGAGCTGTTTTTT. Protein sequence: CASSLDRPNTGELFF.

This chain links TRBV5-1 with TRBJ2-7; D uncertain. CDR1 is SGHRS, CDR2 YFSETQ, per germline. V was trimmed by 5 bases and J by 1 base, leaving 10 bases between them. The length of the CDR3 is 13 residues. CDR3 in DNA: TGCGCCAGCAGTCCTGATGAATCCTACGAGCAGTACTTC. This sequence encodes CASSPDESYEQYF.

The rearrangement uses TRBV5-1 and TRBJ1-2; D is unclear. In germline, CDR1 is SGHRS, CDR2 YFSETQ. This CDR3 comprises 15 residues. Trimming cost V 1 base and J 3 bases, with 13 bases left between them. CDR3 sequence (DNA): TGCGCCAGCAGCTTGAACCCGCCGGGATACTATGGCTACACCTTC. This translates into CASSLNPPGYYGYTF.

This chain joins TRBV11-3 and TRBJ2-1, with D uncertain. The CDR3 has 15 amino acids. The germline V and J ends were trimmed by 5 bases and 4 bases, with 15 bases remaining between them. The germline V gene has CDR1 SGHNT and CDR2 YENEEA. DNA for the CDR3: TGTGCCAGCAGCCCTTGGCTAGGCGATTACAATGAGCAGTTCTTC. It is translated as CASSPWLGDYNEQFF.

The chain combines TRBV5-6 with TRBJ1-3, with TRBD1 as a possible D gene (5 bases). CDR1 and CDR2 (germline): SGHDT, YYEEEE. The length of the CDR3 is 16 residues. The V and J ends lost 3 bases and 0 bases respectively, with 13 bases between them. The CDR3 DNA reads TGTGCCAGCAGCTCTGGTCCAGGGTTCTCTGGAAACACCATATATTTT. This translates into CASSSGPGFSGNTIYF. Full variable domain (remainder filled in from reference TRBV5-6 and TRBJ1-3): DAGVTQSPTHLIKTRGQQVTLRCSPKSGHDTVSWYQQALGQGPQFIFQYYEEEERQRGNFPDRFSGHQFPNYSSELNVNALLLGDSALYLCASSSGPGFSGNTIYFGEGSWLTVV.

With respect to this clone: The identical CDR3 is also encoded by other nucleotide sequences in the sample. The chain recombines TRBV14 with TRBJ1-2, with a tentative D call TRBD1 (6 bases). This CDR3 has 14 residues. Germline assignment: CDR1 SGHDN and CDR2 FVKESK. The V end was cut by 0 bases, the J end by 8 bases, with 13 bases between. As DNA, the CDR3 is TGTGCCAGCAGCCAAGATCTGCGGGGGCAGGGCTACACCTTC. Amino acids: CASSQDLRGQGYTF.

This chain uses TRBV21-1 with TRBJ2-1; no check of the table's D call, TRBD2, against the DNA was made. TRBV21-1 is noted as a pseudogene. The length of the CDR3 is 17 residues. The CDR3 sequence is CASSKAILAGRRDEQFF. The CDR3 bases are TGTGCCAGCAGCAAAGCTATTCTAGCGGGACGACGAGATGAGCAGTTCTTC.

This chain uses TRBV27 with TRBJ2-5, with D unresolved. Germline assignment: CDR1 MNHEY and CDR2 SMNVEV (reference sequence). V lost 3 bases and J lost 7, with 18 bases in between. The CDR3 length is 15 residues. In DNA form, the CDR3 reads TGTGCCAGCAGTTTTGTGGACGGAACCCCAGGGACCCAGTACTTC. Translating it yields CASSFVDGTPGTQYF.

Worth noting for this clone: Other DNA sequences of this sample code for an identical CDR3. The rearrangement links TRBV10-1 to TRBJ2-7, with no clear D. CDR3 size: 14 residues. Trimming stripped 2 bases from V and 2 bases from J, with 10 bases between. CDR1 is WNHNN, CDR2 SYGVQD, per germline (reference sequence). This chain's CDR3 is CASSESGRAYEQYF. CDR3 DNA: TGCGCCAGCAGTGAGAGTGGCCGGGCCTACGAGCAGTACTTC.

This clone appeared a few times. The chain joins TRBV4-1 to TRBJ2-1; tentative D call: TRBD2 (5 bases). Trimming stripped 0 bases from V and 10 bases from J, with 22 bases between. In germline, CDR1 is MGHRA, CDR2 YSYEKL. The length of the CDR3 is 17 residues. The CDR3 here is CASSQDVISPGRREQFF. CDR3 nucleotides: TGCGCCAGCAGCCAAGATGTTATTAGTCCGGGGAGAAGAGAGCAGTTCTTC.

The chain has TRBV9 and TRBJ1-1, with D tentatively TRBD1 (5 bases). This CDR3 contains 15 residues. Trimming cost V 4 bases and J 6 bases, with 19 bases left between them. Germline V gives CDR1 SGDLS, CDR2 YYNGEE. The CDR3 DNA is TGTGCCAGCAGCAATAGCGGGTGGGGCCGGGCTGAAGCTTTCTTT. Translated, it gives CASSNSGWGRAEAFF.

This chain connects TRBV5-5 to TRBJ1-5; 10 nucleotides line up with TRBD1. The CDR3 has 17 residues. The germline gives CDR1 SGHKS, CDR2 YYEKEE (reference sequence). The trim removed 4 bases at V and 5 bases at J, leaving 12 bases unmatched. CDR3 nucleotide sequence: TGTGCCAGCAGCCCCGACAGGGGGCGCGGTCGGGATCAGCCCCAGCATTTT. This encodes CASSPDRGRGRDQPQHF.

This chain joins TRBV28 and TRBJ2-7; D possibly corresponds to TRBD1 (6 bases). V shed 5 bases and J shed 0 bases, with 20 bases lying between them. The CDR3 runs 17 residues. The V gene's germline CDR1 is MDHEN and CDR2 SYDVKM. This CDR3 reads CASSGTGDTLFSYEQYF. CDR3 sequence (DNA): TGTGCCAGCAGTGGAACCGGGGACACACTATTCTCCTACGAGCAGTACTTC.

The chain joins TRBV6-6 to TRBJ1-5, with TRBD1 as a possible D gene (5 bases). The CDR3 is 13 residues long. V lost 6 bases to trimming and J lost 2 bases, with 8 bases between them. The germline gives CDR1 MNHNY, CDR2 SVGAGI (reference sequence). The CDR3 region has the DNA TGTGCCAGCAGCCGGGACCGCAATCAGCCCCAGCATTTT. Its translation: CASSRDRNQPQHF.

CDR3 sequence reads: CASSFFGGAEQYF. DNA for the CDR3: TGTGCCAGCAGCTTCTTTGGGGGAGCCGAGCAGTACTTC. This sequence joins TRBV27 and TRBJ2-7; the D call may be TRBD1 or TRBD2 (5 bases each). There are 13 residues in the CDR3. Germline V gene data show CDR1 as MNHEY and CDR2 as SMNVEV (reference sequence). Trimming removed 6 bases from V and 6 bases from J, with 15 bases in between.

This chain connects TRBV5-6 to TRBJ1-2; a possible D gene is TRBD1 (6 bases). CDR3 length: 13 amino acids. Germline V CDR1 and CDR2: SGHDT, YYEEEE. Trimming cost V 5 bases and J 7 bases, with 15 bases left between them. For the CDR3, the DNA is TGTGCCAGCAGGGTTACAGGGTCTGGTGGCTACACCTTC. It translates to CASRVTGSGGYTF.

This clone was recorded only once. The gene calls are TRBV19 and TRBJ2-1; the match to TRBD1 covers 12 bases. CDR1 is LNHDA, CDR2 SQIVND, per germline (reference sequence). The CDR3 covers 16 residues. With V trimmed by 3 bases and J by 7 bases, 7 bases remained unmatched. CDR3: CASSIRGQGARNEQFF. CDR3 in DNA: TGTGCCAGTAGTATTAGGGGACAGGGGGCAAGGAATGAGCAGTTCTTC.

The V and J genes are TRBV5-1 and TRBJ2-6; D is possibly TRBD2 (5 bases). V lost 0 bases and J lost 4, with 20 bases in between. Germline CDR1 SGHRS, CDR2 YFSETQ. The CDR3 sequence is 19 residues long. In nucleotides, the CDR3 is TGCGCCAGCAGCTTGGAGGGCCCGGGCAGAGGGATCGGGGCCAACGTCCTGACTTTC. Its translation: CASSLEGPGRGIGANVLTF.

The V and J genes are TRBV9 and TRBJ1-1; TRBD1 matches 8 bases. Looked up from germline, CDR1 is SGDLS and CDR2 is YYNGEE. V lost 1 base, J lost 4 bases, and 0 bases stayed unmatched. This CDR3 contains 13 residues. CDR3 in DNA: TGTGCCAGCAGCGTAACAGGGGGCACTGAAGCTTTCTTT. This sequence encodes CASSVTGGTEAFF.

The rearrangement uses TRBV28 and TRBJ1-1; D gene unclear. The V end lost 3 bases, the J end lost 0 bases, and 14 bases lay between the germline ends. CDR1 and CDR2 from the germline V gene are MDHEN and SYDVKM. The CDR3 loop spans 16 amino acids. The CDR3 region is CASSFRRRALNTEAFF. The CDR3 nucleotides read TGTGCCAGCAGTTTCCGGCGAAGAGCCTTGAACACTGAAGCTTTCTTT.

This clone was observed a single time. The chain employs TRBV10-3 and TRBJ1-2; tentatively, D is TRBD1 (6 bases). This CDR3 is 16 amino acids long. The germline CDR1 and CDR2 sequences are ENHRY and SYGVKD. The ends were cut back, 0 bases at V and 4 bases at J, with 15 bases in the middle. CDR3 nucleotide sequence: TGTGCCATCAGTGAGTCGCCTCGGGGGGCGATCTATGGCTACACCTTC. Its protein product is CAISESPRGAIYGYTF.

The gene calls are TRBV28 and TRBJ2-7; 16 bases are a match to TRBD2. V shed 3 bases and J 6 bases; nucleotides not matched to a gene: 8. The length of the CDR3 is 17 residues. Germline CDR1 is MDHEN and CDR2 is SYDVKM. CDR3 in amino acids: CASSLGLAGGPRSEQYF. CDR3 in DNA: TGTGCCAGCAGTTTGGGACTAGCGGGAGGGCCGAGGAGCGAGCAGTACTTC.

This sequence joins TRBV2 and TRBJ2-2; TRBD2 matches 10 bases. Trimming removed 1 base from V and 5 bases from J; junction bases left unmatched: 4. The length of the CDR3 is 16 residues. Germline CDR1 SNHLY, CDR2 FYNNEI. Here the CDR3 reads CASSEDTAGGTGELFF. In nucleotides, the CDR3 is TGTGCCAGCAGTGAAGACACAGCGGGGGGGACCGGGGAGCTGTTTTTT.

The CDR3 loop reads CASSPLYEGGGETQYF. In DNA, the CDR3 is TGCGCCAGCAGTCCCCTCTACGAGGGTGGCGGAGAGACCCAGTACTTC. The chain recombines TRBV10-2 with TRBJ2-5, with D possibly matching TRBD2 (5 bases). CDR3 size: 16 residues. Germline CDR1 WSHSY, CDR2 SAAADI. V was clipped by 5 bases and J by 4 bases, with 20 bases between them.

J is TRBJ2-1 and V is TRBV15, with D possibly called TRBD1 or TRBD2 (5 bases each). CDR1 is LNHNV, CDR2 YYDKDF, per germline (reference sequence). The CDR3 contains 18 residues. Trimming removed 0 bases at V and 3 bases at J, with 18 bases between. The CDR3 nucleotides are TGTGCCACCAGCAGAGATTATGGGCGAGGGGCCTTCTACAATGAGCAGTTCTTC. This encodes CATSRDYGRGAFYNEQFF.

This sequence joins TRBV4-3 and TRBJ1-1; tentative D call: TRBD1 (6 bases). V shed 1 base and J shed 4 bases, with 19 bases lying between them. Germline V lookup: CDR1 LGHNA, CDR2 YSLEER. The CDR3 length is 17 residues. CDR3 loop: CASSQVILRGHSTEAFF. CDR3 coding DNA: TGCGCCAGCAGCCAAGTGATTCTTCGGGGACACTCCACTGAAGCTTTCTTT.

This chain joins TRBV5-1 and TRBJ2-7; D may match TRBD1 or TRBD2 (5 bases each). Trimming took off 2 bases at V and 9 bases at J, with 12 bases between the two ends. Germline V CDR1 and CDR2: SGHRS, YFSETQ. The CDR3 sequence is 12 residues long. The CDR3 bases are TGCGCCAGCAGCTTAAACGAGGGGCTGCAGTACTTC. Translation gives CASSLNEGLQYF.